A single sample gave rise to the 10 T cell receptor beta chains below, sequenced in a study of cytomegalovirus exposure and HLA in healthy donors. The PCR made use of 60 Vbeta and 13 Jbeta primers. Some clones are missing from TCRdb's copy, which holds only in-frame ones; the method was immunoSEQ multiplex PCR. The sample includes approximately 150,000 clones, just under 80% of them seen just once. Specimen: PBMCs. Every receptor here comes from a woman in her forties or fifties in good health and CMV-seropositive.

V gene TRBV15 combines with J gene TRBJ1-3; no clear D gene. The CDR3 runs 15 residues. With 0 bases removed from V and 2 bases from J, the gap between germline ends came to 8 bases. The germline V gene encodes CDR1 LNHNV and CDR2 YYDKDF (reference sequence). CDR3 region: CATSRDPGAGNTIYF. As DNA, the CDR3 is TGTGCCACCAGCAGAGATCCCGGGGCTGGAAACACCATATATTTT.

This clone has only one observation. A junction end diverges from the germline sequence, so it may reflect a read error. The rearrangement joins TRBV7-9 to TRBJ2-3; TRBD2 is a possible D gene (6 bases). The CDR3 totals 16 residues. In germline, CDR1 is SEHNR, CDR2 FQNEAQ (reference sequence). CDR3 bases: TGTTCCAGCAGCTTACCACGGGAGAAGGTCCCAGATACGCAGTATTTT. Protein product: CSSSLPREKVPDTQYF.

The chain recombines TRBV5-1 with TRBJ1-6, with 8 bases that match TRBD1. V lost 3 bases and J lost 10; bases outside the gene matches: 9. Germline V gives CDR1 SGHRS, CDR2 YFSETQ. This CDR3 comprises 15 residues. CDR3: CASSSGDRITSPLHF. In DNA, the CDR3 is TGCGCCAGCAGCTCGGGGGACAGGATTACCTCACCCCTCCACTTT.

The chain joins TRBV5-4 to TRBJ2-5; 8 bases match TRBD1. This CDR3 comprises 13 residues. The germline gives CDR1 SGHNT, CDR2 YYREEE (reference sequence). After removal of 4 bases from V and 4 bases from J, the junction contained 3 bases not matched to a gene. CDR3 protein: CASSVQGGETQYF. Here the CDR3 DNA reads TGTGCCAGCAGCGTACAGGGGGGAGAGACCCAGTACTTC. Full variable domain (missing parts from reference TRBV5-4 and TRBJ2-5): ETGVTQSPTHLIKTRGQQVTLRCSSQSGHNTVSWYQQALGQGPQFIFQYYREEENGRGNFPPRFSGLQFPNYSSELNVNALELDDSALYLCASSVQGGETQYFGPGTRLLVL.

V and J are TRBV11-2 and TRBJ2-2, with D perhaps TRBD2 (6 bases). CDR1 is SGHAT and CDR2 is FQNNGV in the germline V gene. The CDR3 runs 15 residues. V was pared by 2 bases and J by 4 bases, with 11 bases between. The chain's CDR3 is CASSLMIGGTGELFF. The DNA of the CDR3 is TGTGCCAGCAGCTTAATGATCGGGGGCACCGGGGAGCTGTTTTTT.

This sequence joins TRBV4-1 and TRBJ1-2; a weak D match, TRBD1 (5 bases). CDR3 size: 14 residues. The germline CDR1 and CDR2 sequences are MGHRA and YSYEKL. Deletions cut 2 bases from V and 3 bases from J, with 10 bases between. CDR3 loop: CASSQQGGYYGYTF. In nucleotides, the CDR3 is TGCGCCAGCAGCCAACAGGGAGGGTACTATGGCTACACCTTC.

Details on this clone: Germline is not matched at one junction end, which may reflect a read error. The CDR3 bases are TGTGCCAGCAGCGCCAGGACAGGGAACTCTGGCTACACCTTC. It encodes CASSARTGNSGYTF. The rearrangement links TRBV9 to TRBJ1-2, with 8 nucleotides matching TRBD1. Germline-derived CDR1 and CDR2 are SGDLS and YYNGEE. The length of the CDR3 is 14 residues.

As DNA, the CDR3 is TGTGCCAGTACCCGGACAGGGGAGAGATCACCCCTCCACTTT. Encoded protein: CASTRTGERSPLHF. The rearrangement links TRBV19 to TRBJ1-6, with 9 bases matching TRBD1. The V gene end was trimmed by 7 bases and the J gene end by 10 bases; junction bases not matched to a gene: 8. CDR1 and CDR2 from the germline V gene are LNHDA and SQIVND (reference sequence). The CDR3 loop spans 14 amino acids.

V gene TRBV2 combines with J gene TRBJ2-1, with D possibly matching TRBD2 (6 bases). V was pared by 4 bases and J by 5 bases, with 12 bases between. The CDR3 has 14 residues. Germline loops: CDR1 SNHLY, CDR2 FYNNEI. In nucleotides, the CDR3 is TGTGCCAGCAGTGGTGACGGCGGGGACAATGAGCAGTTCTTC. Amino acids: CASSGDGGDNEQFF.

This chain connects TRBV4-2 to TRBJ2-2; TRBD2 matches at 8 bases. CDR3 length equals 17 residues. Germline V CDR1 and CDR2: LGHNA, YNFKEQ. V was clipped by 1 base and J by 5 bases; unmatched bases: 9. The CDR3 DNA sequence: TGTGCCAGCAGCCAAGTTACGGGGGGGGTTAAAACCGGGGAGCTGTTTTTT. Its protein is CASSQVTGGVKTGELFF.